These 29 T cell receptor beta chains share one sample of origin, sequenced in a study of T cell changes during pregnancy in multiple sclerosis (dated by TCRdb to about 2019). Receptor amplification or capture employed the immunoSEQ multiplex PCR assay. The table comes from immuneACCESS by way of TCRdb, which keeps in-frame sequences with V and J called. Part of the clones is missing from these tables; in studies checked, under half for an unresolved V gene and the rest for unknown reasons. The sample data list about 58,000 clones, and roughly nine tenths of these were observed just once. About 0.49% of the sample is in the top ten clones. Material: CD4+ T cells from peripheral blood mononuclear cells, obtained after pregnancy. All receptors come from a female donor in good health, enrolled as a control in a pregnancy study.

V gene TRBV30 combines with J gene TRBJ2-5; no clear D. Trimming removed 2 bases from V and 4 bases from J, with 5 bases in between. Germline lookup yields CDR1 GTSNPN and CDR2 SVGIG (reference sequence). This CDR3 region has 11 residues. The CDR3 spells CAWSPSETQYF. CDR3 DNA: TGTGCCTGGAGTCCCTCAGAGACCCAGTACTTC. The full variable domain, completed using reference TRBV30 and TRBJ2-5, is SQTIHQWPATLVQPVGSPLSLECTVEGTSNPNLYWYRQAAGRGLQLLFYSVGIGQISSEVPQNLSASRPQDRQFILSSKKLLLSDSGFYLCAWSPSETQYFGPGTRLLVL.

The CDR3 region has the DNA TGTGCCAGCAGCCAAGAGCCCCACCAGCGGGGGGTTGCAGATACGCAGTATTTT. The encoded protein is CASSQEPHQRGVADTQYF. The chain couples TRBV4-2 to TRBJ2-3; 9 positions agree with TRBD2. V lost 0 bases and J lost 4; bases outside the gene matches: 11. CDR3 length: 18 residues. From germline, CDR1 is LGHNA and CDR2 YNFKEQ.

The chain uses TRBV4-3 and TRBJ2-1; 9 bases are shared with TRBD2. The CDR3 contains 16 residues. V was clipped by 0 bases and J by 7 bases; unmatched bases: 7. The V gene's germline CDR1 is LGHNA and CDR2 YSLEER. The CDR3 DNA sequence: TGCGCCAGCAGCCAAGATCGGTTTAGCGGGGGTAATGAGCAGTTCTTC. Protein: CASSQDRFSGGNEQFF.

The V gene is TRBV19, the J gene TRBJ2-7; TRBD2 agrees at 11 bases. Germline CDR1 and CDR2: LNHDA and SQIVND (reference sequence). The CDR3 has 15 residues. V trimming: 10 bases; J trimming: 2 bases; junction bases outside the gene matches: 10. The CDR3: CATTSASGGTYEQYF. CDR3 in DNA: TGTGCCACCACGTCGGCTAGCGGGGGGACCTACGAGCAGTACTTC.

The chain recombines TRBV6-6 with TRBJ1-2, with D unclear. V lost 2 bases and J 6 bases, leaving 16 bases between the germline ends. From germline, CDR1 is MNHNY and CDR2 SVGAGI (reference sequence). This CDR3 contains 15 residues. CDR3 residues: CASSYGTQKRDGYTF. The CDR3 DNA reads TGTGCCAGCAGTTACGGTACCCAAAAACGGGATGGCTACACCTTC.

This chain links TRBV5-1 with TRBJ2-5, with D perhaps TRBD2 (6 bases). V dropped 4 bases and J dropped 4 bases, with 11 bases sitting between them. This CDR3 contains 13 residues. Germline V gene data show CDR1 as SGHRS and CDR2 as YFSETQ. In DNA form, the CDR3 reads TGCGCCAGCAGCCCCGGGGGAGCAGAGACCCAGTACTTC. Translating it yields CASSPGGAETQYF.

The CDR3: CASSQDTQGRNYGYTF. Here the CDR3 DNA reads TGTGCCAGCAGCCAAGATACGCAGGGCCGAAACTATGGCTACACCTTC. The chain carries TRBV4-2 and TRBJ1-2, with D perhaps TRBD1 (5 bases). The germline V and J ends were trimmed by 0 bases and 2 bases, with 13 bases remaining between them. This CDR3 contains 16 residues. Germline V CDR1 and CDR2: LGHNA, YNFKEQ.

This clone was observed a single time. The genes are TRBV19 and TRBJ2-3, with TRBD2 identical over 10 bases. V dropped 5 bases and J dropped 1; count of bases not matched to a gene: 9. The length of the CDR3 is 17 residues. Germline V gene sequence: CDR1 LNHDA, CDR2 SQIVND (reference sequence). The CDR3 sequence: CASSLSGGVEGTDTQYF. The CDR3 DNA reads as TGTGCCAGTAGTCTGAGCGGGGGGGTAGAGGGCACAGATACGCAGTATTTT.

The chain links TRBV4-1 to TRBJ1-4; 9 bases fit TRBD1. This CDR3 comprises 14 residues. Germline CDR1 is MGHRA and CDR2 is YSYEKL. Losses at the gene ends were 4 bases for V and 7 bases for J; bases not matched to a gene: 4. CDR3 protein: CASSLGTGSEKLFF. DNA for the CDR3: TGCGCCAGCAGCCTGGGGACAGGGAGTGAAAAACTGTTTTTT.

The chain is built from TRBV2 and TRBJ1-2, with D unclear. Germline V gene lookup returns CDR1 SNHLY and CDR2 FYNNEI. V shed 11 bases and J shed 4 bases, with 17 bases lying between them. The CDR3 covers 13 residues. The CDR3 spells CAAFKFRSYGYTF. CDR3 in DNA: TGTGCCGCATTTAAATTTCGTAGCTATGGCTACACCTTC.

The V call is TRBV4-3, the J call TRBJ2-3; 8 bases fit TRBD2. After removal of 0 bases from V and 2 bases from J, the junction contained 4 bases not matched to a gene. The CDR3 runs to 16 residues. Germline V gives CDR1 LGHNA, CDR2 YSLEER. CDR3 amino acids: CASSQETGGNTDTQYF. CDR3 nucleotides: TGCGCCAGCAGCCAAGAGACGGGGGGGAACACAGATACGCAGTATTTT.

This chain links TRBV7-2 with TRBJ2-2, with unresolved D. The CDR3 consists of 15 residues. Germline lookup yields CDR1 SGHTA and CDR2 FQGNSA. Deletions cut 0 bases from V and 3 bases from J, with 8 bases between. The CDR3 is CASSLALRYTGELFF. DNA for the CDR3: TGTGCCAGCAGCTTAGCACTGAGGTACACCGGGGAGCTGTTTTTT.

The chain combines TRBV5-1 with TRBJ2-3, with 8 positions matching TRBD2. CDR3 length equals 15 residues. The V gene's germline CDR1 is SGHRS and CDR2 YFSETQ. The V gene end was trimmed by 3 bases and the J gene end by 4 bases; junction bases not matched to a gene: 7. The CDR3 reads CASSSIGGGADTQYF. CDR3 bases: TGCGCCAGCAGCTCCATCGGGGGGGGAGCAGATACGCAGTATTTT.

The DNA of the CDR3 is TGTGCCAGCAGCTTAGCGCAAGGGGCCGAGCAGTACTTC. Its protein product is CASSLAQGAEQYF. The rearrangement links TRBV7-9 to TRBJ2-7; D is possibly TRBD1 (5 bases). V was shortened by 0 bases and J by 6 bases, with 9 bases between the two germline ends. The CDR3 sequence is 13 residues long. CDR1 is SEHNR and CDR2 is FQNEAQ in the germline V gene (reference sequence).

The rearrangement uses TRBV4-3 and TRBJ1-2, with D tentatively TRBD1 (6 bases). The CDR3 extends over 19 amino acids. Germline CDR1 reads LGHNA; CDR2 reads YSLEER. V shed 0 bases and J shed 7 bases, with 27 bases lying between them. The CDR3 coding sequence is TGCGCCAGCAGCCAAGAGGGAACAGGGATTGATTTTTGGGTGGGTGGCTACACCTTC. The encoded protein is CASSQEGTGIDFWVGGYTF.

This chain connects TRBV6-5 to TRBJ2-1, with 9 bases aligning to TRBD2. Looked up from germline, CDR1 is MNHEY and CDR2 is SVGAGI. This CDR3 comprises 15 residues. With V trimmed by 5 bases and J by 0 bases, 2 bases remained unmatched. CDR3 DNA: TGTGCCAGCAGTCGCGGGGGGGGCTCCTACAATGAGCAGTTCTTC. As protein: CASSRGGGSYNEQFF.

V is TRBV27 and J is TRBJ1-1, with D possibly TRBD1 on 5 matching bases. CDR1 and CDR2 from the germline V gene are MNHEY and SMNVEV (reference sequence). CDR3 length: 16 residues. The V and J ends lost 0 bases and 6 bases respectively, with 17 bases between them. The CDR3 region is CASSLSTAAGYPEAFF. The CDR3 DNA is TGTGCCAGCAGTTTATCGACAGCCGCGGGGTACCCTGAAGCTTTCTTT.

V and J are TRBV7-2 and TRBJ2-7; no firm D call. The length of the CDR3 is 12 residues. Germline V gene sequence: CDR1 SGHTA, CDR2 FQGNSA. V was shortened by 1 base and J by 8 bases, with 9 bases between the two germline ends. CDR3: CASSLDTPQQYF. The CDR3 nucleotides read TGTGCCAGCAGCTTAGATACACCCCAGCAGTACTTC.

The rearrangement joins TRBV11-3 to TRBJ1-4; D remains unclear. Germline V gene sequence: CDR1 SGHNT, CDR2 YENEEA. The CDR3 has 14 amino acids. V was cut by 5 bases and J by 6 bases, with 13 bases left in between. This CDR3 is CASSKGGRDEKLFF. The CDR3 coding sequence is TGTGCCAGCAGCAAGGGTGGGAGAGATGAAAAACTGTTTTTT.

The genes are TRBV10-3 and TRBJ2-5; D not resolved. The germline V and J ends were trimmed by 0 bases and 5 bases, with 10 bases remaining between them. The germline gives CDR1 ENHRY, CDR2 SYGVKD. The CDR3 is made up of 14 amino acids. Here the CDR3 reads CAISESLGRETQYF. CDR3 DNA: TGTGCCATCAGTGAGTCTCTGGGCCGGGAGACCCAGTACTTC.

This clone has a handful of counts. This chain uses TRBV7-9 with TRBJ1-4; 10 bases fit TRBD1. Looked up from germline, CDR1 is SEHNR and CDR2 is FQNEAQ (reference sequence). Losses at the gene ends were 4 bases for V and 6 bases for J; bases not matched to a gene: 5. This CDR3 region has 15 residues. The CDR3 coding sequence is TGTGCCAGCAGCTCCGCCGGGACAGGGGATGAAAAACTGTTTTTT. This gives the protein CASSSAGTGDEKLFF.

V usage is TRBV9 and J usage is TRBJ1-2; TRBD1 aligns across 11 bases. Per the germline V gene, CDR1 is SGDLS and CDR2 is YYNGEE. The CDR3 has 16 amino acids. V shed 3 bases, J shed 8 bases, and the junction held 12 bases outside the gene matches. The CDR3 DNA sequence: TGTGCCAGCAGCGCGAGGACAGGGGGCAGATCGGGAGGCTACACCTTC. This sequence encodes CASSARTGGRSGGYTF.

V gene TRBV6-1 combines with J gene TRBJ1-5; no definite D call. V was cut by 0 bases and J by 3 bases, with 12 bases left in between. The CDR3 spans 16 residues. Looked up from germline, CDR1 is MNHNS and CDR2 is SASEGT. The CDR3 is CASSEAQRLINQPQHF. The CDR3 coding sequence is TGTGCCAGCAGTGAAGCTCAGCGGCTGATCAATCAGCCCCAGCATTTT.

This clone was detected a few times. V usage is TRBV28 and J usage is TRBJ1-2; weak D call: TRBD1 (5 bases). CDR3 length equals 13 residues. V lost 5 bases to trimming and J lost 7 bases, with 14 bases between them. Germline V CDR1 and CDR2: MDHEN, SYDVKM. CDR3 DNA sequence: TGTGCCAGCAGTCCCCCAACAGGAATTGGCTACACCTTC. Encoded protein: CASSPPTGIGYTF.

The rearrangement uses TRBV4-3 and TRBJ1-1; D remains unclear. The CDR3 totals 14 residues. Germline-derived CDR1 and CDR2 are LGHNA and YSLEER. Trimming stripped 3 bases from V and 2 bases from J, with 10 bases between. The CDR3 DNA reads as TGCGCCAGCAGCCATGGGCAGAAAAACACTGAAGCTTTCTTT. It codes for CASSHGQKNTEAFF.

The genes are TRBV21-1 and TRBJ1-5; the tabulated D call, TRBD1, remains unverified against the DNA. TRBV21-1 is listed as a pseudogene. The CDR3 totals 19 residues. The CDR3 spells CASSKRNRVVRLGNQPQHF. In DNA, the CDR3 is TGTGCCAGCAGCAAGCGTAACAGGGTTGTTCGTTTAGGCAATCAGCCCCAGCATTTT.

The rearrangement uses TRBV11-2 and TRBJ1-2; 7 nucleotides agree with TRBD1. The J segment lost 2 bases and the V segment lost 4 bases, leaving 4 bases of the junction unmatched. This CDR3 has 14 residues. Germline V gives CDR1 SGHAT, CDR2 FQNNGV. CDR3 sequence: CASSYPDRNYGYTF. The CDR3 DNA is TGTGCCAGCAGCTATCCGGACAGGAACTATGGCTACACCTTC.

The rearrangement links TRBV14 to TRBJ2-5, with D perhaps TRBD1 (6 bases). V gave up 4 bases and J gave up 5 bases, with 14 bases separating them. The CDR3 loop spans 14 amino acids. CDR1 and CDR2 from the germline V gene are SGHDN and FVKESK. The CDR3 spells CASSRTGFLETQYF. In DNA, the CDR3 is TGTGCCAGCAGCCGCACAGGGTTTTTGGAGACCCAGTACTTC.

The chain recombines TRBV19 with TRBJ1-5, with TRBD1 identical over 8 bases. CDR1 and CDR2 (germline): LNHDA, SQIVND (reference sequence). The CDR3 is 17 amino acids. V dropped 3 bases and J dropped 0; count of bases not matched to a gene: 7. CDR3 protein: CASSIRTGRYSNQPQHF. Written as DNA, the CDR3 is TGTGCCAGTAGTATCCGGACAGGGCGCTATAGCAATCAGCCCCAGCATTTT.